The rows below give T cell receptor beta chains drawn from one sample of a study of T cells in Graves' hyperthyroidism and ophthalmopathy. TCRdb redid the calling of the multiplex PCR reads with MiXCR, one entry per CDR3 protein. The sample has about 610,000 distinct CDR3 sequences; about 43% are singletons. Sequenced sample: peripheral blood or thyroid tissue (not recorded which). The receptors were sampled from a young woman with Graves' hyperthyroidism. The CDR3 runs from the conserved cysteine through the conserved F or W. A D gene is named only where the DNA matches it firmly. Size tells how often a clone was seen (once, few, many) or the class of an expanded clone, and some rows leave it out.

>16|TRBJ2-5|NA|NA|TRBV2
CASSKQSWTEKETQYF
TGTGCCAGCAGCAAACAATCTTGGACGGAGAAAGAGACCCAGTACTTC
>16|TRBJ1-1|NA|TRBD1|TRBV6-1
CASSDGSGGAYTEAFF
TGTGCCAGCAGTGACGGGTCAGGGGGCGCATACACTGAAGCTTTCTTT
>13|TRBJ2-5|NA|TRBD2|TRBV2
CASKSGREETQYF
TGTGCCAGCAAGAGCGGGAGGGAAGAGACCCAGTACTTC
>15|TRBJ2-6|many|NA|TRBV14
CASSLLGVGANVLTF
TGTGCCAGCAGCCTCTTAGGGGTCGGGGCCAACGTCCTGACTTTC
>15|TRBJ2-4|NA|TRBD1|TRBV10-3
CAISSTGPTGNIQYF
TGTGCCATCAGTTCGACAGGGCCGACGGGGAACATTCAGTACTTC
>10|TRBJ2-7|once|TRBD1|TRBV20-1
CSATDREQYF
TGCAGTGCTACGGACAGGGAGCAGTACTTC
>13|TRBJ2-3|many|NA|TRBV24-1
CATSLDIGDTQYF
TGTGCCACCAGCTTAGACATCGGAGATACGCAGTATTTT
>18|TRBJ2-5|many|TRBD2|TRBV29-1
CSVVLVGGRAAGQETQYF
TGCAGCGTTGTGCTTGTCGGCGGGAGGGCTGCTGGGCAAGAGACCCAGTACTTC
>14|TRBJ1-2|many|NA|TRBV25-1
CASSDPTANYGYTF
TGTGCCAGCAGTGACCCTACAGCTAACTATGGCTACACCTTC
>19|TRBJ2-6|NA|TRBD1|TRBV7-6
CASSLMGQGADSGANVLTF
TGTGCCAGCAGCTTAATGGGGCAGGGGGCCGACTCTGGGGCCAACGTCCTGACTTTC
>14|TRBJ1-4|NA|TRBD1|TRBV7-9
CASGSGTGREKLFF
TGTGCCAGCGGCTCCGGGACAGGGCGTGAAAAACTGTTTTTT
>16|TRBJ1-2|NA|TRBD1|TRBV7-2
CASSLEDTTGGFGYTF
TGTGCCAGCAGCTTGGAAGACACGACAGGGGGATTCGGCTACACCTTC
>16|TRBJ2-5|NA|NA|TRBV5-6
CASSLYIGTGKETQYF
TGTGCCAGCAGCTTGTATATAGGGACGGGCAAAGAGACCCAGTACTTC
>17|TRBJ1-4|NA|NA|TRBV12-3/TRBV12-4
CASSSNRGGFGNEKLFF
TGTGCCAGCAGTTCGAACAGAGGGGGTTTCGGTAATGAAAAACTGTTTTTT
>14|TRBJ2-7|few|NA|TRBV29-1
CSVGSSGSPYEQYF
TGCAGCGTCGGTTCGAGCGGTTCCCCCTACGAGCAGTACTTC
>14|TRBJ1-1|many|NA|TRBV15
CATKIQGGSTEAFF
TGTGCCACCAAAATACAGGGTGGGTCCACTGAAGCTTTCTTT
>18|TRBJ1-5|NA|NA|TRBV29-1
CTHPGEQYFGPGNQPQHF
NA
>14|TRBJ1-3|NA|NA|TRBV7-8
CASSKRGGGNTIYF
TGTGCCAGCAGCAAAAGGGGCGGGGGAAACACCATATATTTT
>12|TRBJ1-5|NA|NA|TRBV29-1
CSVDGGNQPQHF
TGCAGCGTAGATGGGGGCAATCAGCCCCAGCATTTT
>13|TRBJ2-7|many|NA|TRBV12-5
CASGLAQDYEQYF
TGTGCTAGTGGTTTGGCTCAGGACTACGAGCAGTACTTC
>12|TRBJ1-1|many|NA|TRBV29-1
CSVEDRRGEAFF
TGCAGCGTTGAAGATCGGCGGGGTGAAGCTTTCTTT
>14|TRBJ1-1|many|TRBD1|TRBV6-1
CASRDRGLRAEAFF
TGTGCCAGCAGGGACAGGGGATTACGCGCTGAAGCTTTCTTT
>16|TRBJ1-2|NA|NA|TRBV7-9
CASSLQGAGEVDGYTF
TGTGCCAGCAGCTTACAAGGGGCAGGGGAAGTCGATGGCTACACCTTC
>13|TRBJ2-7|NA|NA|TRBV5-5
CASSLERDNEQYF
TGTGCCAGCAGCTTAGAGCGGGACAACGAGCAGTACTTC
>13|TRBJ1-2|many|NA|TRBV3-1
CASSPTGPYGYTF
TGTGCCAGCAGCCCGACAGGCCCCTATGGCTACACCTTC
>15|TRBJ2-7|many|TRBD1|TRBV12-3/TRBV12-4
CASQPDRGVSYEQYF
TGTGCCAGCCAACCCGACAGGGGGGTATCCTACGAGCAGTACTTC
>14|TRBJ1-5|few|NA|TRBV15
CATSTAGPNQPQHF
TGTGCCACTTCGACCGCGGGCCCCAATCAGCCCCAGCATTTT
>14|TRBJ1-1|NA|TRBD1|TRBV7-3
CASSVQGASTEAFF
TGTGCCAGCAGCGTACAGGGGGCTAGCACTGAAGCTTTCTTT
>14|TRBJ2-7|NA|NA|TRBV9
CASSPQDYSYEQYF
TGTGCCAGCAGCCCCCAGGACTATTCCTACGAGCAGTACTTC
>14|TRBJ2-4|once|TRBD1|TRBV7-9
CASSLGQGSYIQYF
TGTGCCAGCAGCTTAGGACAGGGGAGTTACATTCAGTACTTC
>15|TRBJ2-5|many|NA|TRBV20-1
CSASRADRHPKTQYF
TGCAGTGCTAGCCGTGCGGACCGCCACCCGAAGACCCAGTACTTC
>13|TRBJ2-5|NA|TRBD2|TRBV29-1
CSLAGREYETQYF
TGCAGCTTAGCGGGCAGGGAGTATGAGACCCAGTACTTC
>13|TRBJ2-7|many|NA|TRBV18
CASSPVGAYEQYF
TGTGCCAGCTCACCAGTGGGAGCCTACGAGCAGTACTTC
>16|TRBJ2-7|NA|TRBD2|TRBV15
CATSSLVVGRASEQYF
TGTGCCACCAGCAGCTTGGTCGTCGGGAGGGCTAGCGAGCAGTACTTC
>13|TRBJ2-5|many|NA|TRBV18
CASSRSGEETQYF
TGTGCCAGCTCAAGATCGGGAGAGGAGACCCAGTACTTC
>16|TRBJ1-4|many|NA|TRBV9
CASSSDKSASNEKLFF
TGTGCCAGCAGCTCAGACAAATCCGCCTCTAATGAAAAACTGTTTTTT
>13|TRBJ1-2|NA|TRBD1|TRBV15
CATSREAQGGYTF
TGTGCCACCAGCAGAGAAGCACAGGGGGGCTACACCTTC
>14|TRBJ1-2|NA|NA|TRBV7-9
CASSQMGTLYGYTF
TGTGCCAGCAGCCAGATGGGGACCCTCTATGGCTACACCTTC
>14|TRBJ1-2|NA|NA|TRBV10-3
CAISANGKRDGYTF
TGTGCCATCAGCGCTAATGGGAAGCGGGATGGCTACACCTTC
>13|TRBJ2-2|many|NA|TRBV15
CATSSPGAGELFF
TGTGCCACCTCCAGCCCGGGGGCCGGGGAGCTGTTTTTT
>14|TRBJ2-5|many|TRBD1|TRBV6-5
CASSNTGAGETQYF
TGTGCCAGCAGTAACACAGGGGCTGGGGAGACCCAGTACTTC
>20|TRBJ2-7|few|TRBD2|TRBV2
CASSVAIAGEGSGSLGEQYF
TGTGCCAGCAGTGTGGCCATTGCAGGGGAGGGCAGCGGGAGTTTAGGCGAGCAGTACTTC
>17|TRBJ1-6|NA|NA|TRBV7-2
CASSLGDHSSYNSPLHF
TGTGCCAGCAGCCTAGGGGACCATAGCTCCTATAATTCACCCCTCCACTTT
>14|TRBJ2-5|NA|NA|TRBV15
CATLVDRYQETQYF
TGTGCCACACTAGTGGATCGGTACCAAGAGACCCAGTACTTC
>13|TRBJ1-5|NA|NA|TRBV29-1
CSVPGGSGHYEHF
TGCAGCGTTCCCGGGGGCAGCGGGCACTACGAGCATTTT
>14|TRBJ1-1|many|NA|TRBV5-1
CASSLLGSNTEAFF
TGCGCCAGCAGCTTATTGGGGTCCAACACTGAAGCTTTCTTT